Below, 9 T cell receptor beta chains from the same sample are listed, as sequenced in a study of blood T cells in healthy people across ages (dated by TCRdb to the mid-2010s). Library preparation employed 5' RACE. Instrument on record: Illumina HiSeq 2500. The second PCR ran for roughly 7 to 11 cycles and used a J-beta primer mix along with a sample-barcoded 5' primer. In TCRdb, the public reads were trimmed at Q25 with fastp and aligned with MiXCR, with productive beta chains retained. All rows with the same CDR3 protein become a single entry with the most common DNA and genes. This sample is represented by approximately 1,000,000 distinct CDR3 sequences; roughly two fifths of them were singletons. The ten largest clones take up roughly 14% of the sample. Sequenced input: blood. These receptors originate from a man aged 18 to 30 in good health.

V and J are TRBV5-5 and TRBJ1-2, with 10 nucleotides matching TRBD1. Trimming removed 6 bases from V and 2 bases from J; junction bases left unmatched: 7. The CDR3 sequence is 15 residues long. Germline CDR1 is SGHKS and CDR2 is YYEKEE (reference sequence). This CDR3 reads CASTTTGGLNYGYTF. The CDR3 nucleotides are TGTGCCAGCACAACGACAGGGGGCCTCAACTATGGCTACACCTTC. The full variable domain, completed using reference TRBV5-5 and TRBJ1-2, is DAGVTQSPTHLIKTRGQQVTLRCSPISGHKSVSWYQQVLGQGPQFIFQYYEKEERGRGNFPDRFSARQFPNYSSELNVNALLLGDSALYLCASTTTGGLNYGYTFGSGTRLTVV.

V usage is TRBV7-2 and J usage is TRBJ1-1; D is perhaps TRBD1 (5 bases). With 5 bases removed from V and 0 bases from J, the gap between germline ends came to 13 bases. Germline lookup yields CDR1 SGHTA and CDR2 FQGNSA. This CDR3 has 15 amino acids. The CDR3 region is CASSPQWGVNTEAFF. The CDR3 DNA reads TGTGCCAGCAGCCCGCAGTGGGGGGTGAACACTGAAGCTTTCTTT.

The V and J genes are TRBV7-2 and TRBJ2-2; D is unresolved. Germline CDR1 SGHTA, CDR2 FQGNSA. V was trimmed by 5 bases and J by 5 bases, leaving 21 bases between them. CDR3 length: 17 amino acids. The CDR3 coding sequence is TGTGCCAGCAGCCCCCAGTCGTACAGCCTGCGAACCGGGGAGCTGTTTTTT. It specifies CASSPQSYSLRTGELFF.

This clonotype was counted a few times. V and J are TRBV10-3 and TRBJ1-1, with D possibly TRBD1 on 6 matching bases. CDR1 is ENHRY, CDR2 SYGVKD, per germline. The CDR3 contains 14 residues. Trimming removed 5 bases at V and 1 base at J, with 11 bases between. CDR3 loop: CAISPLTGNTEAFF. In nucleotides, the CDR3 is TGTGCCATCAGTCCTTTGACAGGGAACACTGAAGCTTTCTTT.

The rearrangement joins TRBV6-5 to TRBJ1-3; D gene ambiguous. CDR1 and CDR2 (germline): MNHEY, SVGAGI. This CDR3 comprises 16 residues. Trimming took 7 bases from V and 0 from J, leaving 16 bases between them. The CDR3 nucleotides are TGTGCCAGCAAACCGGGCCTCAGTCACTCTGGAAACACCATATATTTT. Protein sequence: CASKPGLSHSGNTIYF.

This clonotype was observed once. V and J are TRBV6-2 or TRBV6-3 and TRBJ2-1, with D perhaps matching TRBD2 (6 bases). Germline V gene lookup returns CDR1 MNHEY and CDR2 SVGEGT. Trimming took off 7 bases at V and 4 bases at J, with 17 bases between the two ends. The length of the CDR3 is 15 residues. CDR3 residues: CASKGGEGIYNEQFF. For the CDR3, the DNA is TGTGCCAGCAAAGGCGGGGAAGGAATTTACAATGAGCAGTTCTTC.

This clonotype was detected only a few times. V usage is TRBV28 and J usage is TRBJ2-3, with D perhaps matching TRBD2 (5 bases). With 7 bases removed from V and 0 bases from J, the gap between germline ends came to 14 bases. Germline V lookup: CDR1 MDHEN, CDR2 SYDVKM. The CDR3 is made up of 15 amino acids. CDR3: CASTVDERSTDTQYF. The CDR3 DNA reads TGTGCCAGCACGGTTGACGAGCGGAGCACAGATACGCAGTATTTT.

The chain joins TRBV10-3 to TRBJ2-3, with 7 positions matching TRBD2. This CDR3 has 14 amino acids. V lost 6 bases, J lost 5 bases, and 8 bases stayed unmatched. Germline CDR1 is ENHRY and CDR2 is SYGVKD. CDR3 nucleotides: TGTGCCATCAGACAAGCGGGGCCGGGAGATACGCAGTATTTT. Protein product: CAIRQAGPGDTQYF.

This clonotype appeared a few times. The J gene is TRBJ2-3, the V gene TRBV7-9; 7 bases fit TRBD1. This CDR3 has 14 amino acids. Germline assignment: CDR1 SEHNR and CDR2 FQNEAQ (reference sequence). Trimming removed 2 bases from V and 4 bases from J; junction bases left unmatched: 3. The CDR3 here is CASSLSTGADTQYF. CDR3 bases: TGTGCCAGCAGCTTATCAACAGGGGCAGATACGCAGTATTTT.